A selection of T cell receptor beta chains follows, all from one sample in a study of blood T cell repertoires in COVID-19. The repertoire was sequenced with immunoSEQ multiplex PCR; TCRdb's copy has only in-frame clones and lacks some. This table holds fewer than 40,000 clones, 90% found once. The sequencing input was peripheral blood. These TCRs come from a man aged 55 to 70 with active COVID-19. The CDR3 runs from the conserved cysteine through the conserved F or W. A D gene is named only where the DNA matches it firmly. Some rows mark clone size as missing; the rest say once, few, many or name a class of expanded clone.

V	J	size	D	DNA	CDR3
TRBV27	TRBJ2-7	NA	TRBD1	TGTGCCAGCAGTTTGAGGACAGGACCCTACGAGCAGTACTTC	CASSLRTGPYEQYF
TRBV5-8	TRBJ2-2	NA	NA	TGTGCCAGCAGCTTGGAATATGCGAGCGGGGAGCTGTTTTTT	CASSLEYASGELFF
TRBV7-9	TRBJ2-7	NA	TRBD2	TGTGCCAGCAGCACGCTAGCGGGGGGGTCCCACGAGCAGTACTTC	CASSTLAGGSHEQYF
TRBV9	TRBJ2-4	NA	NA	TGTGCCAGCAGCGTAGAGGCGGCCTCTGAGCGAAAAGTCATTCAGTACTTC	CASSVEAASERKVIQYF
TRBV5-1	TRBJ1-5	NA	TRBD1	TGCGCCAGCAGCATTACAGGGGATGGCAATCAGCCCCAGCATTTT	CASSITGDGNQPQHF
TRBV7-9	TRBJ1-5	few	NA	TGTGCCAGCAGCTTAGGGGAGAAGTTTAGCAATCAGCCCCAGCATTTT	CASSLGEKFSNQPQHF
TRBV5-1	TRBJ2-2	NA	TRBD2	TGCGCCAGCGGACGAGCGGGGGGGAACACCGGGGAGCTGTTTTTT	CASGRAGGNTGELFF
TRBV19	TRBJ1-5	NA	TRBD1	TGTGCCAGTAGTATAGATTTTTGGACAGGTAGCAATCAGCCCCAGCATTTT	CASSIDFWTGSNQPQHF
TRBV14	TRBJ2-7	NA	NA	TGTGCCAGCAGCCCGGGCAGGGTTTACGAGCAGTACTTC	CASSPGRVYEQYF
TRBV4-3	TRBJ2-3	NA	TRBD2	TGCGCCAGCAGCCAAGATAGAGCGGGGGGGGTAGATACGCAGTATTTT	CASSQDRAGGVDTQYF
TRBV5-1	TRBJ2-5	NA	NA	TGCGCCAGCAGCCACCAATCGGACTCGCCGGGAAAGACCCAGTACTTC	CASSHQSDSPGKTQYF
TRBV4-2	TRBJ2-7	NA	NA	TGTGCCAGCAGCGCCAGCGCGAGCTACGAGCAGTACTTC	CASSASASYEQYF
TRBV7-9	TRBJ2-1	NA	TRBD2	TGTGCCAGCAGCTTAAGCGGGGGGCGAGACAATGAGCAGTTCTTC	CASSLSGGRDNEQFF
TRBV5-4	TRBJ1-2	few	TRBD1	TGTGCCAGCAGCTCGACAGGGGCCTATGGCTACACCTTC	CASSSTGAYGYTF
TRBV7-9	TRBJ1-2	NA	TRBD1	TGTGCTGCGGGGGGACAGGGAGCCTATGGCTACACCTTC	CAAGGQGAYGYTF
TRBV30	TRBJ2-7	NA	TRBD1	TGTGCCTGGAGCGGTCCCGGACAGGGAAGGAAGCAGTACTTC	CAWSGPGQGRKQYF
TRBV24-1	TRBJ2-3	NA	NA	TGTGCCACCAGTGATTTACGGGGCACAGATACGCAGTATTTT	CATSDLRGTDTQYF
TRBV28	TRBJ1-2	NA	NA	TGTGCCAGCAGCTCCGGGGTTACCTATGGCTACACCTTC	CASSSGVTYGYTF
TRBV6-5	TRBJ1-2	few	NA	TGTGCCAGCAGCCGGGCGGGGGTCTATGGCTACACCTTC	CASSRAGVYGYTF
TRBV11-1	TRBJ2-7	NA	TRBD1	TGTGCCAGCAGCCCGACAGGGGTACTCGGCGAGCAGTACTTC	CASSPTGVLGEQYF
TRBV20-1	TRBJ2-5	NA	NA	TGCAGTGGACAGGTTGGAGAGACCCAGTACTTC	CSGQVGETQYF
TRBV24-1	TRBJ1-5	NA	NA	TGTGCCACCAGTGATCCCCAGGGGTATCAGCCCCAGCATTTT	CATSDPQGYQPQHF
TRBV10-3	TRBJ1-2	few	NA	TGTGCCATCAGTTCCCTTCGACAGCCTGGCTACACCTTC	CAISSLRQPGYTF
TRBV5-1	TRBJ2-1	NA	TRBD2	TGCGCCAGCAGCGCGGGACTAGCTGGTGAGCAGTTCTTC	CASSAGLAGEQFF
TRBV19	TRBJ1-4	NA	NA	TGTGCCAGTAGGGATCAGGGCCTGGGGGAAAAACTGTTTTTT	CASRDQGLGEKLFF
TRBV30	TRBJ2-6	NA	NA	TGTGCCTGGAGGAGAGGCAGGACTCGCTCTGGGGCCAACGTCCTGACTTTC	CAWRRGRTRSGANVLTF
TRBV28	TRBJ2-1	once	TRBD1	TGTGCCAGCAACCCCGACAGGGAATACAATGAGCAGTTCTTC	CASNPDREYNEQFF
TRBV9	TRBJ1-4	NA	TRBD1	TGTGCCAGCAGCGTAGGGGTCAGGGGGCTTCTTGAAAAACTGTTTTTT	CASSVGVRGLLEKLFF
TRBV28	TRBJ2-1	NA	TRBD2	TGTGCCAGCAGTTTATCGCTAGCGGGGGGGCGGTGGAATGAGCAGTTCTTC	CASSLSLAGGRWNEQFF
TRBV27	TRBJ2-7	NA	TRBD1	TGTGCCAGCAGTAGAACAGGGGACTACGAGCAGTACTTC	CASSRTGDYEQYF
TRBV4-1	TRBJ2-5	NA	NA	TGCGCCAGCAGCCAAGTCCCGGGAAAAGAGACCCAGTACTTC	CASSQVPGKETQYF
TRBV9	TRBJ2-7	once	NA	TGTGCCAGCAGCGTAGGGGGGCTGGGAAGAGAGCAGTACTTC	CASSVGGLGREQYF
TRBV6-5	TRBJ2-2	NA	TRBD2	TGTGCCAGCAGTTACCTCGCGGGGGGGTCCACCGGGGAGCTGTTTTTT	CASSYLAGGSTGELFF
TRBV12-5	TRBJ2-1	NA	NA	TGTGCTAGTGGTTTGGTGGCTGGGAGGTCCTACAATGAGCAGTTCTTC	CASGLVAGRSYNEQFF
TRBV5-1	TRBJ2-7	NA	NA	TGCGCCAGCAGCTTGGGGTCAGTGCCTTCTTACGAGCAGTACTTC	CASSLGSVPSYEQYF
TRBV13	TRBJ1-2	NA	TRBD1	TGTGCCAGCAGCTTAGGGACAGGGGGCCATGGCTACACCTTC	CASSLGTGGHGYTF
TRBV5-1	TRBJ2-2	NA	NA	TGCGCCAGCAGCTTGGTCGGGGGAAGCACCGGGGAGCTGTTTTTT	CASSLVGGSTGELFF
TRBV6-2/TRBV6-3	TRBJ2-4	once	TRBD2	TGTGCCAGCAGCCGACTAGCGGGGGAGGGTCGCATTCAGTACTTC	CASSRLAGEGRIQYF
TRBV7-9	TRBJ2-3	NA	TRBD1	TGTGCCAGCAGCCCCAGGGGGCCAGATACGCAGTATTTT	CASSPRGPDTQYF
TRBV12-3/TRBV12-4	TRBJ2-7	NA	NA	TGTGCCAGCAGTTTAGCCGGGTCCTACGAGCAGTACTTC	CASSLAGSYEQYF
TRBV9	TRBJ1-3	NA	NA	TGTGCCAGCAGCGTAGTGGGGAGTTGGGGAAACACCATATATTTT	CASSVVGSWGNTIYF
TRBV6-2/TRBV6-3	TRBJ2-5	NA	TRBD2	TGTGCCAGCAGTAAGGGTAGCGGGGGACAAGAGACCCAGTACTTC	CASSKGSGGQETQYF
TRBV7-9	TRBJ1-2	NA	TRBD1	TGTGCCAGCAGCTCACAGCCGACAGGGACGATCGGTGGCTACACCTTC	CASSSQPTGTIGGYTF
TRBV6-2/TRBV6-3	TRBJ2-6	NA	NA	TGTGCCAGCAGTTACTCAACCGCGGGGCTCCCCGCCAACGTCCTGACTTTC	CASSYSTAGLPANVLTF
TRBV5-4	TRBJ2-7	NA	NA	TGTGCCAGCAGCTTGGAACAGAACGACGAGCAGTACTTC	CASSLEQNDEQYF
TRBV6-1	TRBJ2-7	NA	NA	TGTGCCAGCAGTGAAGTGTGGGCAGGGCTCGACGAGCAGTACTTC	CASSEVWAGLDEQYF
TRBV10-2	TRBJ2-7	NA	NA	TGCGCCAGCGTGGGCAGGGCCTACGAGCAGTACTTC	CASVGRAYEQYF
TRBV6-5	TRBJ1-1	NA	TRBD1	TGTGCCAGCAGACGGACAGGATTTGAAGCTTTCTTT	CASRRTGFEAFF
TRBV2	TRBJ1-5	NA	NA	TGTGCCAGCAGTGAGGCCCATTTTCAGCCCCAGCATTTT	CASSEAHFQPQHF
TRBV28	TRBJ1-5	NA	NA	TGTGCCAGCAGCTTCGACAGATTCAATCAGCCCCAGCATTTT	CASSFDRFNQPQHF
TRBV14	TRBJ2-1	NA	NA	TGTGCCAGCAGCCAAGATCTGGGGGCCCTGGGGCAGTTCTTC	CASSQDLGALGQFF
TRBV7-8	TRBJ1-1	NA	NA	TGTGCCAGCACCGGAAGGGGTCCCCAGGGAATGATTAAAGCTTTCTTT	CASTGRGPQGMIKAFF